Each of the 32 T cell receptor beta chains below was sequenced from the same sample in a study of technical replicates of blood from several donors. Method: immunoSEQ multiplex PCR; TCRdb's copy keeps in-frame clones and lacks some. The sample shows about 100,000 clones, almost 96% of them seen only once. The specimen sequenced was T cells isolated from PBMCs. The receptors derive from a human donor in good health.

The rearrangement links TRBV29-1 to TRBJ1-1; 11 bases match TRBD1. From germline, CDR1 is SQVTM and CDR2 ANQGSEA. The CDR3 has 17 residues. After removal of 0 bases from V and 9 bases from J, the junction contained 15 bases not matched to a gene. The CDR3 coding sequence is TGCAGCGTTGAAGATGTGCCGTTCCGGGACAGGGGGACTAAAGCTTTCTTT. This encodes CSVEDVPFRDRGTKAFF.

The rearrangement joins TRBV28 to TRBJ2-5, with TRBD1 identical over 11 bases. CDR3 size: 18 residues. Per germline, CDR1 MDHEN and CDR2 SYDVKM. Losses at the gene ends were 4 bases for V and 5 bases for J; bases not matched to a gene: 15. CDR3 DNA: TGTGCCAGCAGTTCGGCCGGGACAGGGGGACCCTCGGGTGAGACCCAGTACTTC. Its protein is CASSSAGTGGPSGETQYF.

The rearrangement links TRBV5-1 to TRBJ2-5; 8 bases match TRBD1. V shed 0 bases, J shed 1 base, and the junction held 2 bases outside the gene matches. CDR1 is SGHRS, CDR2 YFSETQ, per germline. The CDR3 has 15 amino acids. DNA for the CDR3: TGCGCCAGCAGCTTGGCCCAGGGGGCCCAAGAGACCCAGTACTTC. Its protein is CASSLAQGAQETQYF.

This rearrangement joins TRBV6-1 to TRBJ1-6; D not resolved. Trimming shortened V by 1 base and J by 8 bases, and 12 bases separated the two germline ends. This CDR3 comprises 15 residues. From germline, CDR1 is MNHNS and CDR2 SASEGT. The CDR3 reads CASSEVGGLHSPLHF. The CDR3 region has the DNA TGTGCCAGCAGTGAAGTCGGAGGGCTCCATTCACCCCTCCACTTT.

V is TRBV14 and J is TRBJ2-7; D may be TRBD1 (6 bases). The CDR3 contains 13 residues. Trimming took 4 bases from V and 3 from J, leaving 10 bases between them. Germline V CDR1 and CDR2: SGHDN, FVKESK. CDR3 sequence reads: CASSRQDNYEQYF. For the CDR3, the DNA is TGTGCCAGCAGCCGACAGGACAACTACGAGCAGTACTTC.

DNA of the CDR3: TGTGCCAGCAGTTCGGACAGGGAAACCTACGAGCAGTACTTC. Its translation is CASSSDRETYEQYF. The chain recombines TRBV27 with TRBJ2-7, with 8 bases identical to TRBD1. The CDR3 consists of 14 residues. Per the germline V gene, CDR1 is MNHEY and CDR2 is SMNVEV (reference sequence). J gave up 2 bases and V 4 bases, and 4 bases lay outside the gene matches.

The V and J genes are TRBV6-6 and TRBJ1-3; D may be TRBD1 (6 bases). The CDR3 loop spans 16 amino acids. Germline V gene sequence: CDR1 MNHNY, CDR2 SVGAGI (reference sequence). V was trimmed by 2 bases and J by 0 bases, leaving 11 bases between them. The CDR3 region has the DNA TGTGCCAGCAGTTACCCCGGGGACATCTCTGGAAACACCATATATTTT. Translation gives CASSYPGDISGNTIYF.

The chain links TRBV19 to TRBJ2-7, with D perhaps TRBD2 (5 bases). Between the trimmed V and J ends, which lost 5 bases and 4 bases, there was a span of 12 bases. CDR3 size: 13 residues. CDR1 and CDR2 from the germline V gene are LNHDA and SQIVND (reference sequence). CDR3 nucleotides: TGTGCCAGTAGTGTGAAGGGAGCGTACGAGCAGTACTTC. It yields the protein CASSVKGAYEQYF.

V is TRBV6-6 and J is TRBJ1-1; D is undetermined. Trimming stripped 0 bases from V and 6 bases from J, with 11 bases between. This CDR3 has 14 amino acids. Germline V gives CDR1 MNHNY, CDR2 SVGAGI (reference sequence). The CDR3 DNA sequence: TGTGCCAGCAGTTACTCTGCCGGGGTCGCTGAAGCTTTCTTT. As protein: CASSYSAGVAEAFF.

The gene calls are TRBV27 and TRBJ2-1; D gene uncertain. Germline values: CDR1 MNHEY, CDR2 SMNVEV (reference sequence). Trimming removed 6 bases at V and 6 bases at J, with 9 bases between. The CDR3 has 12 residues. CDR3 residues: CASSPGGNEQFF. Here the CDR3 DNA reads TGTGCCAGCAGCCCCGGTGGCAATGAGCAGTTCTTC.

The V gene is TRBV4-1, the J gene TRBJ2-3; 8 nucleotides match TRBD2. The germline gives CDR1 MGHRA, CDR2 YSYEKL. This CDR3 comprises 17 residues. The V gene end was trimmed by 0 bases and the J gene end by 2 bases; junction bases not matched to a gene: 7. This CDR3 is CASSQDFSGGLTDTQYF. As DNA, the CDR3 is TGCGCCAGCAGCCAAGACTTCAGCGGGGGTCTCACAGATACGCAGTATTTT.

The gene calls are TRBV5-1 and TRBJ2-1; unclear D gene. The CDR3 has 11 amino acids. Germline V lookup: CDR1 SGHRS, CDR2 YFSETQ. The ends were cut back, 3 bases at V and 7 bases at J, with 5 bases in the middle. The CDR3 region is CASSSQNEQFF. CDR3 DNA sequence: TGCGCCAGCAGCTCACAGAATGAGCAGTTCTTC.

CDR3 nucleotides: TGTGCCAGCAGTGAAACAGGGTCGGGCGCTGAAGCTTTCTTT. Translating it yields CASSETGSGAEAFF. The chain links TRBV6-4 to TRBJ1-1; D is perhaps TRBD1 (6 bases). V was cut by 3 bases and J by 6 bases, with 14 bases left in between. Per the germline V gene, CDR1 is MRHNA and CDR2 is SNTAGT. The CDR3 totals 14 residues.

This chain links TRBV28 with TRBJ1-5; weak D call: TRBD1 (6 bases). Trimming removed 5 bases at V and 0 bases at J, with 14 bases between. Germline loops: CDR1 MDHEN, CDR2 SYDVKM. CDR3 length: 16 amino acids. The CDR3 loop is CASSTLQGYSNQPQHF. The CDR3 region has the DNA TGTGCCAGCAGTACCCTACAGGGATATAGCAATCAGCCCCAGCATTTT.

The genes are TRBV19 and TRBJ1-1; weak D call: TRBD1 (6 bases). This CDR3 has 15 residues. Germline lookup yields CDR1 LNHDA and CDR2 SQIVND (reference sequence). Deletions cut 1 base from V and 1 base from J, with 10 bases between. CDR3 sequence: CASSIVTGWNTEAFF. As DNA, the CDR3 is TGTGCCAGTAGTATAGTTACAGGGTGGAACACTGAAGCTTTCTTT. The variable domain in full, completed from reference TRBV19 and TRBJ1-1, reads DGGITQSPKYLFRKEGQNVTLSCEQNLNHDAMYWYRQDPGQGLRLIYYSQIVNDFQKGDIAEGYSVSREKKESFPLTVTSAQKNPTAFYLCASSIVTGWNTEAFFGQGTRLTVV.

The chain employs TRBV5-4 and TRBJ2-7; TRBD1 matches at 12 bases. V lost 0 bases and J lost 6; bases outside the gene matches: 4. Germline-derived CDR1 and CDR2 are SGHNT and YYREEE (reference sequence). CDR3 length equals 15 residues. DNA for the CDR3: TGTGCCAGCAGCTTGGGAGGGGACAGGGGGCTCGAGCAGTACTTC. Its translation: CASSLGGDRGLEQYF.

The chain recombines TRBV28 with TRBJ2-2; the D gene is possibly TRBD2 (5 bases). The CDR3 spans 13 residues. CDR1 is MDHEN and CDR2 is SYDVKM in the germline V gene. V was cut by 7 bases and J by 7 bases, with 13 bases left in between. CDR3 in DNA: TGTGCCAGCACTCTAGCCGGGGACGGGGAGCTGTTTTTT. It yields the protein CASTLAGDGELFF.

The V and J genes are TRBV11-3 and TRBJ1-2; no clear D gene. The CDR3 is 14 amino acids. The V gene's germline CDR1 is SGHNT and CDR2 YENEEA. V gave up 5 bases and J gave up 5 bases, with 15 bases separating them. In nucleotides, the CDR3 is TGTGCCAGCAGCCAGGCGGGCGCTGGGTATGGCTACACCTTC. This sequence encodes CASSQAGAGYGYTF. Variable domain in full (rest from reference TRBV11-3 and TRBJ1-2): EAGVVQSPRYKIIEKKQPVAFWCNPISGHNTLYWYLQNLGQGPELLIRYENEEAVDDSQLPKDRFSAERLKGVDSTLKIQPAELGDSAVYLCASSQAGAGYGYTFGSGTRLTVV.

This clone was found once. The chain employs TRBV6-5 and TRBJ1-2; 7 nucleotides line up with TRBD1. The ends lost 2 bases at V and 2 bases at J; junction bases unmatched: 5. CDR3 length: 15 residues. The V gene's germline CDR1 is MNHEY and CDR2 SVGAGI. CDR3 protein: CASSYQSTGNYGYTF. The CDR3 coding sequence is TGTGCCAGCAGTTACCAGTCGACAGGGAACTATGGCTACACCTTC.

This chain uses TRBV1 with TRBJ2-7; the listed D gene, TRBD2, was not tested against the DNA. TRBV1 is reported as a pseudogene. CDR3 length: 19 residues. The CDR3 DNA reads TGCACCAGCAGAATATGGACTAGCGGGACCCATTGCAGACCTTACGAGCAGTACTTC. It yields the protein CTSRIWTSGTHCRPYEQYF.

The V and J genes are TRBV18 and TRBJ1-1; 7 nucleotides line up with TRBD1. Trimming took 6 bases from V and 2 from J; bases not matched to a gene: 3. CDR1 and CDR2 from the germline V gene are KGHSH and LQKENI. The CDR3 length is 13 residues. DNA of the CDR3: TGTGCCAGCTCGAACAGGGGAAACACTGAAGCTTTCTTT. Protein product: CASSNRGNTEAFF.

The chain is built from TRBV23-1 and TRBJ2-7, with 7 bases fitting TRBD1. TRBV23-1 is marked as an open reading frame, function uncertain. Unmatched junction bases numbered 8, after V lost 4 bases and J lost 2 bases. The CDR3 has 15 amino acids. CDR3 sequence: CASSLLTGSPYEQYF. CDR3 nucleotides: TGCGCCAGCAGTCTACTGACAGGGTCGCCCTACGAGCAGTACTTC.

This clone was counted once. The CDR3 protein is CAWRAGTGDTGELFF. The CDR3 DNA sequence: TGTGCCTGGAGGGCCGGGACAGGGGACACCGGGGAGCTGTTTTTT. This rearrangement joins TRBV30 to TRBJ2-2, with 10 bases identical to TRBD1. CDR1 and CDR2 (germline): GTSNPN, SVGIG (reference sequence). V shed 3 bases and J 3 bases; nucleotides not matched to a gene: 4. CDR3 length equals 15 residues.

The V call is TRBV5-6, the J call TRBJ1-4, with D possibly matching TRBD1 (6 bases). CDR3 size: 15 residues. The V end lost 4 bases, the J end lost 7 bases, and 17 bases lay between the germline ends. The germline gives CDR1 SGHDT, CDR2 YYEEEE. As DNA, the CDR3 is TGTGCCAGCAGCACACGGCACCAGGGGTCTGAAAAACTGTTTTTT. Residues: CASSTRHQGSEKLFF.

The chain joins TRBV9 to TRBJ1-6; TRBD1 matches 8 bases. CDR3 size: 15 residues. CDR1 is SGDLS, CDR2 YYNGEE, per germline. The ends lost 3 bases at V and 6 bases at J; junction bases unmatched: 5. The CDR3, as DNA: TGTGCCAGCAGCGAGGGACAGGCAATTAATTCACCCCTCCACTTT. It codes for CASSEGQAINSPLHF.

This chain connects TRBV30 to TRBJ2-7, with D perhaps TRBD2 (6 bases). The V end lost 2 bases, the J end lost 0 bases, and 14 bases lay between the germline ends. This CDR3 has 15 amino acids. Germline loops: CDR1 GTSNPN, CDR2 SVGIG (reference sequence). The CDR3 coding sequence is TGTGCCTGGAGTCGAGGAGGGGTATCCTCCTACGAGCAGTACTTC. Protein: CAWSRGGVSSYEQYF.

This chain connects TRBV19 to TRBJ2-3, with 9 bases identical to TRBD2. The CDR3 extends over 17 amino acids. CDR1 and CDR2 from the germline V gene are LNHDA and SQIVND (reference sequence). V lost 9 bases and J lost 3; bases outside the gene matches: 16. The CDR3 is CASLPGDSSGRTDTQYF. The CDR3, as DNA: TGTGCCAGCCTACCGGGGGACAGTAGCGGGAGAACAGATACGCAGTATTTT.

The CDR3 DNA follows: TGTGCCAGCAGCGTAGATGATACTAGCGGGGGGGCCGATACGCAGTATTTT. Amino acids: CASSVDDTSGGADTQYF. This chain links TRBV9 with TRBJ2-3, with 13 positions matching TRBD2. The CDR3 contains 17 residues. J was trimmed by 6 bases and V by 0 bases; bases with no gene match: 7. Germline V gives CDR1 SGDLS, CDR2 YYNGEE.

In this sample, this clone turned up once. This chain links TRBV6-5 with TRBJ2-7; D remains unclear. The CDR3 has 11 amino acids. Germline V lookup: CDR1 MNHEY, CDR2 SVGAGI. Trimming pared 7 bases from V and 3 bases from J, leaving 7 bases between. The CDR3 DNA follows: TGTGCCAGCACTCTAGGCTACGAGCAGTACTTC. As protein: CASTLGYEQYF.

The CDR3 protein is CASSVAPSEETQYF. The CDR3 nucleotides read TGTGCCAGCAGTGTCGCGCCGTCGGAGGAGACCCAGTACTTC. The V call is TRBV2, the J call TRBJ2-5; D remains ambiguous. This CDR3 comprises 14 residues. Deletions cut 4 bases from V and 5 bases from J, with 14 bases between. Germline loops: CDR1 SNHLY, CDR2 FYNNEI.

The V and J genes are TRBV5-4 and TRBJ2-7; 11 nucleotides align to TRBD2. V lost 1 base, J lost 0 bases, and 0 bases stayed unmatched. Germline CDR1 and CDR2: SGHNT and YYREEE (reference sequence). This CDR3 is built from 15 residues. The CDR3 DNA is TGTGCCAGCAGCTTGACTAGCGGGAGCTCCTACGAGCAGTACTTC. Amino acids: CASSLTSGSSYEQYF.

CDR3 protein: CASSYVTGTDTQYF. As DNA, the CDR3 is TGTGCCAGCAGTTACGTTACGGGCACAGATACGCAGTATTTT. This rearrangement joins TRBV6-5 to TRBJ2-3; D gene uncertain. The germline V gene encodes CDR1 MNHEY and CDR2 SVGAGI. The V and J ends lost 2 bases and 1 base respectively, with 7 bases between them. The CDR3 runs 14 residues.